The following is a T cell receptor beta chain sequence with its context. Enrolled during active infection, Seattle patients were then followed longitudinally. The sample belongs to a study of blood T cell repertoires in COVID-19. The germline gives CDR1 KGHSH, CDR2 LQKENI. The ends were cut back, 1 base at V and 1 base at J, with 8 bases in the middle. The CDR3 loop spans 16 amino acids. Libraries were prepared by immunoSEQ multiplex PCR; TCRdb keeps only in-frame clonotypes and omits some of them. The sample carries approximately 140,000 clones, around 84% recorded once. The origin of this receptor is a man younger than 40 with COVID-19, enrolled during active disease. J is TRBJ2-6 and V is TRBV18; D perhaps matches TRBD2 (5 bases). Sequenced sample: peripheral blood. CDR3 amino acids: CASSPREMSGANVLTF. The CDR3 nucleotides are TGTGCCAGCTCACCACGGGAGATGTCTGGGGCCAACGTCCTGACTTTC.